One and the same sample provided the 9 T cell receptor beta chains below, sequenced in a study of T cell changes during pregnancy in multiple sclerosis. TCRdb's table, derived via immunoSEQ multiplex PCR, lists solely in-frame clones and lacks some. The table lists tens of thousands of clones, 94% of them singletons. The source was CD8+ T cells from peripheral blood mononuclear cells, collected before pregnancy. All receptors come from a female donor with multiple sclerosis, enrolled in a pregnancy study.

This chain links TRBV9 with TRBJ2-1; 9 bases map to TRBD1. CDR1 and CDR2 (germline): SGDLS, YYNGEE. V lost 4 bases to trimming and J lost 6 bases; unmatched junction nucleotides: 14. CDR3 size: 17 residues. CDR3 nucleotide sequence: TGTGCCAGCAGCCCCCGGGTTGGGACAGGGCATAGCAATGAGCAGTTCTTC. Protein product: CASSPRVGTGHSNEQFF.

The chain links TRBV7-9 to TRBJ1-2; TRBD1 matches 10 bases. Germline V gives CDR1 SEHNR, CDR2 FQNEAQ (reference sequence). This CDR3 region has 12 residues. Trimming cost V 11 bases and J 4 bases; bases outside gene matches: 4. CDR3: CACRQGAYGYTF. Here the CDR3 DNA reads TGTGCCTGCCGACAGGGGGCCTATGGCTACACCTTC.

In DNA, the CDR3 is TGTGCCAGCGGACAGCTCTACGAGCAGTACTTC. This sequence encodes CASGQLYEQYF. The chain is built from TRBV19 and TRBJ2-7; D is possibly TRBD1 (6 bases). Germline assignment: CDR1 LNHDA and CDR2 SQIVND (reference sequence). Between the trimmed V and J ends, which lost 9 bases and 3 bases, there was a span of 9 bases. There are 11 residues in the CDR3.

The CDR3 sequence is CASSTSKETQYF. The CDR3, as DNA: TGTGCCAGCAGTACTAGCAAAGAGACCCAGTACTTC. The chain uses TRBV2 and TRBJ2-5; D possibly corresponds to TRBD2 (6 bases). CDR3 length equals 12 residues. Trimming stripped 5 bases from V and 3 bases from J, with 7 bases between. Per germline, CDR1 SNHLY and CDR2 FYNNEI.

In this sample, this clone turned up once. The rearrangement joins TRBV5-1 to TRBJ2-7; 8 nucleotides align to TRBD1. The trim removed 0 bases at V and 3 bases at J, leaving 5 bases unmatched. The CDR3 spans 15 residues. Germline V gene sequence: CDR1 SGHRS, CDR2 YFSETQ. The CDR3 region has the DNA TGCGCCAGCAGCTTGGGGACAGGGCGGGTCTACGAGCAGTACTTC. It specifies CASSLGTGRVYEQYF.

V usage is TRBV25-1 and J usage is TRBJ2-7; D remains unclear. V lost 3 bases and J lost 0, with 6 bases in between. CDR3 length: 13 amino acids. CDR1 and CDR2 (germline): MGHDK, SYGVNS. CDR3 sequence: CASSDDTSYEQYF. The CDR3, as DNA: TGTGCCAGCAGTGACGACACCTCCTACGAGCAGTACTTC.

The V gene is TRBV19, the J gene TRBJ2-1, with TRBD2 matching over 13 bases. J lost 9 bases, V lost 3 bases, and 5 bases had no gene match. Germline V gene lookup returns CDR1 LNHDA and CDR2 SQIVND (reference sequence). The CDR3 loop spans 15 amino acids. In DNA, the CDR3 is TGTGCCAGTAGTATCCAACTAGCGGGAGGGGTTGAGCAGTTCTTC. Translated, it gives CASSIQLAGGVEQFF.

This chain connects TRBV27 to TRBJ2-7; 10 bases match TRBD1. The germline gives CDR1 MNHEY, CDR2 SMNVEV (reference sequence). V shed 10 bases, J shed 7 bases, and the junction held 10 bases outside the gene matches. The CDR3 extends over 13 amino acids. The CDR3 loop is CATGDRGVGEQYF. The CDR3 DNA reads as TGTGCCACAGGGGACAGGGGTGTGGGGGAGCAGTACTTC.

This chain joins TRBV25-1 and TRBJ2-1; TRBD2 agrees at 7 bases. The trim removed 8 bases at V and 0 bases at J, leaving 7 bases unmatched. The CDR3 is made up of 15 amino acids. Germline-derived CDR1 and CDR2 are MGHDK and SYGVNS. The DNA for the CDR3 is TGTGCCAGCGGGCGGGGCGGGAGCTCCTACAATGAGCAGTTCTTC. It codes for CASGRGGSSYNEQFF. The full variable domain, in which reference TRBV25-1 and TRBJ2-1 provide the parts outside the CDR3, is EADIYQTPRYLVIGTGKKITLECSQTMGHDKMYWYQQDPGMELHLIHYSYGVNSTEKGDLSSESTVSRIRTEHFPLTLESARPSHTSQYLCASGRGGSSYNEQFFGPGTRLTVL.